What follows are 23 T cell receptor beta chains derived from one specimen sequenced in a study of blood T cells in healthy people across ages. Combining a sample-barcoded 5' primer with a J-beta primer mix, a second PCR ran for roughly 7 to 12 cycles. Each CDR3 protein gets one entry after TCRdb re-called the 5' RACE reads with MiXCR. The sample has about 1.8 million distinct CDR3 sequences; around 50% are singletons. Sequencing input: blood. The receptor source for this set is a middle-aged woman in good health.

The rearrangement links TRBV20-1 to TRBJ2-3; D is ambiguous. There are 13 residues in the CDR3. Trimming cost V 0 bases and J 2 bases, with 6 bases left between them. Germline V gene sequence: CDR1 DFQATT, CDR2 SNEGSKA (reference sequence). For the CDR3, the DNA is TGCAGTGCTAGAGATCTCCTCACAGATACGCAGTATTTT. This sequence encodes CSARDLLTDTQYF.

V gene TRBV7-2 combines with J gene TRBJ2-4; 8 positions agree with TRBD2. CDR1 and CDR2 (germline): SGHTA, FQGNSA. V lost 1 base, J lost 13 bases, and 12 bases stayed unmatched. The CDR3 runs 15 residues. The CDR3 spells CASSLDGGGYNEQYF. CDR3 sequence (DNA): TGTGCCAGCAGCTTAGATGGCGGGGGGTACAATGAGCAGTACTTC.

V and J are TRBV28 and TRBJ2-7; D gene unclear. Germline V gene lookup returns CDR1 MDHEN and CDR2 SYDVKM. This CDR3 has 16 amino acids. V lost 5 bases and J 4 bases, leaving 21 bases between the germline ends. In DNA, the CDR3 is TGTGCCAGCAGTACCCCCTCGGGCGCCTCATTGTACGAGCAGTACTTC. It translates to CASSTPSGASLYEQYF.

The chain combines TRBV20-1 with TRBJ2-1; D gene ambiguous. The CDR3 is 16 residues long. Germline CDR1 and CDR2: DFQATT and SNEGSKA (reference sequence). Trimming took off 5 bases at V and 0 bases at J, with 17 bases between the two ends. Here the CDR3 reads CSAFRFGLPSYNEQFF. For the CDR3, the DNA is TGCAGTGCTTTTCGTTTTGGCCTCCCCTCCTACAATGAGCAGTTCTTC.

The V gene is TRBV3-1, the J gene TRBJ2-1; D not resolved. Judging by the DNA end, TRBJ2-7 fits better; the J call may be wrong. Germline lookup yields CDR1 LGHDT and CDR2 YNNKEL (reference sequence). CDR3 length equals 13 residues. The CDR3 here is CASSNSNLNEQYF. The CDR3 region has the DNA TGTGCCAGCAGCAATTCGAACCTAAATGAGCAGTACTTC.

This clonotype was recorded a few times. The chain is built from TRBV4-3 and TRBJ2-5, with 10 nucleotides matching TRBD2. Germline V gene sequence: CDR1 LGHNA, CDR2 YSLEER. J was trimmed by 5 bases and V by 5 bases; bases with no gene match: 8. The CDR3 is 15 residues long. The CDR3 here is CASSRGLANPETQYF. CDR3 in DNA: TGCGCCAGCAGCAGGGGACTAGCGAACCCCGAGACCCAGTACTTC.

As concerns this clonotype: The junction and the germline gene differ at one end; a read error may be behind it. The chain employs TRBV3-1 and TRBJ2-7; D is tentatively TRBD1 or TRBD2 (5 bases each). The CDR3 is made up of 15 amino acids. CDR1 is LGHDT, CDR2 YNNKEL, per germline (reference sequence). Written as DNA, the CDR3 is TGTGCCTGCAGCCAAGTCGGGGCTAGCTCCTACGAGCAGTACTTC. Amino acids: CACSQVGASSYEQYF.

Here the CDR3 reads CASSPTGAGGQNEQFF. CDR3 nucleotides: TGTGCCAGCAGTCCGACGGGAGCGGGGGGGCAAAATGAGCAGTTCTTC. The chain carries TRBV11-2 and TRBJ2-1; 10 positions match TRBD2. The CDR3 totals 16 residues. The ends lost 6 bases at V and 7 bases at J; junction bases unmatched: 12. Germline assignment: CDR1 SGHAT and CDR2 FQNNGV.

This clonotype was seen a few times. The gene calls are TRBV6-6 and TRBJ2-1; D gene unclear. The V end was cut by 2 bases, the J end by 7 bases, with 9 bases between. The CDR3 is made up of 13 amino acids. Germline CDR1 is MNHNY and CDR2 is SVGAGI (reference sequence). The CDR3 here is CASSYTQGNEQFF. The CDR3 region has the DNA TGTGCCAGCAGTTACACCCAAGGGAATGAGCAGTTCTTC.

V and J are TRBV6-6 and TRBJ1-2; 9 nucleotides line up with TRBD1. CDR3 length: 14 residues. After removal of 8 bases from V and 8 bases from J, the junction contained 12 bases not matched to a gene. Looked up from germline, CDR1 is MNHNY and CDR2 is SVGAGI (reference sequence). Written as DNA, the CDR3 is TGTGCCAGCCTGAAAGGACAGGGGTGGCGAGGCTACACCTTC. This codes for CASLKGQGWRGYTF.

The V gene is TRBV18, the J gene TRBJ2-7; D remains unclear. The V gene lost 0 bases and the J gene lost 4 bases, with 10 bases spanning the gap. The CDR3 runs 14 residues. Germline V gene data show CDR1 as KGHSH and CDR2 as LQKENI. The DNA for the CDR3 is TGTGCCAGCTCACCACCGGCCGACGAATACGAGCAGTACTTC. This gives the protein CASSPPADEYEQYF.

The chain recombines TRBV4-2 with TRBJ2-1, with 7 bases identical to TRBD1. The length of the CDR3 is 16 residues. V was pared by 4 bases and J by 3 bases, with 9 bases of the junction left unmatched. CDR1 and CDR2 (germline): LGHNA, YNFKEQ. The CDR3 DNA sequence: TGTGCCAGCAGCCGAGAGAGGGGACAGTACTACAATGAGCAGTTCTTC. It is translated as CASSRERGQYYNEQFF.

The chain is built from TRBV7-2 and TRBJ2-3; 10 positions agree with TRBD2. This CDR3 is 16 amino acids long. V was pared by 4 bases and J by 8 bases, with 12 bases of the junction left unmatched. Germline loops: CDR1 SGHTA, CDR2 FQGNSA. The CDR3 nucleotides are TGTGCCAGCAGCTCAGTAGCTAGCGGGGGTAAAGGTACGCAGTATTTT. This sequence encodes CASSSVASGGKGTQYF.

This sequence joins TRBV6-5 and TRBJ2-1; 10 nucleotides align to TRBD1. Germline assignment: CDR1 MNHEY and CDR2 SVGAGI. Trimming took 7 bases from V and 8 from J; bases not matched to a gene: 14. The CDR3 is 16 amino acids. CDR3 sequence: CASTHGGTGVGHEQFF. DNA for the CDR3: TGTGCCAGCACTCACGGGGGGACAGGGGTGGGTCATGAGCAGTTCTTC.

V is TRBV7-9 and J is TRBJ1-5; 9 nucleotides align to TRBD1. J lost 3 bases, V lost 3 bases, and 6 bases had no gene match. This CDR3 region has 16 residues. From germline, CDR1 is SEHNR and CDR2 FQNEAQ (reference sequence). The CDR3 reads CASSFSDRGTNQPQHF. DNA of the CDR3: TGTGCCAGCAGCTTTTCGGACAGGGGCACCAATCAGCCCCAGCATTTT.

CDR3 loop: CSARDPDQPQHF. The CDR3 DNA reads as TGCAGTGCTAGAGATCCGGATCAGCCCCAGCATTTT. The genes are TRBV20-1 and TRBJ1-5; D is unresolved. The CDR3 spans 12 residues. V lost 0 bases and J lost 5, with 5 bases in between. Germline assignment: CDR1 DFQATT and CDR2 SNEGSKA (reference sequence).

The chain recombines TRBV7-8 with TRBJ2-4; tentative D call: TRBD2 (5 bases). The better agreement between TRBJ2-7 and the DNA end casts doubt on the J call. The CDR3 contains 17 residues. Germline V CDR1 and CDR2: SGHVS, FQNEAQ. CDR3 loop: CASSLNGRGTTPYEQYF. The CDR3 nucleotides are TGTGCCAGCAGCCTAAATGGGAGAGGAACGACGCCTTACGAGCAGTACTTC.

V is TRBV6-2 or TRBV6-3 and J is TRBJ2-3, with 11 bases matching TRBD2. The length of the CDR3 is 17 residues. The V and J ends lost 2 bases and 7 bases, in that order; junction bases with no gene match: 11. The germline V gene encodes CDR1 MNHEY and CDR2 SVGEGT. CDR3 in amino acids: CASSYGLAGGLRNTQYF. The CDR3 DNA sequence: TGTGCCAGCAGTTACGGCCTAGCGGGGGGATTGAGGAATACGCAGTATTTT.

A few counts support this clonotype. J is TRBJ2-1 and V is TRBV7-2; D remains ambiguous. Germline CDR1 and CDR2: SGHTA and FQGNSA. The length of the CDR3 is 15 residues. V lost 5 bases and J 0 bases, leaving 11 bases between the germline ends. CDR3 DNA: TGTGCCAGCAGCGCCAATCCGAGCTCCTACAATGAGCAGTTCTTC. It is translated as CASSANPSSYNEQFF.

The chain links TRBV29-1 to TRBJ1-2, with 9 bases lining up with TRBD1. V gave up 6 bases and J gave up 2 bases; unmatched junction bases: 7. Germline CDR1 and CDR2: SQVTM and ANQGSEA. The CDR3 has 14 residues. Here the CDR3 DNA reads TGCAGCGTCGTCCCGGGACAGGGAAACTATGGCTACACCTTC. Amino acid sequence: CSVVPGQGNYGYTF. Drawing the rest from reference TRBV29-1 and TRBJ1-2, the complete variable domain is SAVISQKPSRDICQRGTSLTIQCQVDSQVTMMFWYRQQPGQSLTLIATANQGSEATYESGFVIDKFPISRPNLTFSTLTVSNMSPEDSSIYLCSVVPGQGNYGYTFGSGTRLTVV.

This chain links TRBV2 with TRBJ2-5; unclear D gene. V was clipped by 3 bases and J by 6 bases, with 11 bases between them. Germline V gives CDR1 SNHLY, CDR2 FYNNEI. This CDR3 contains 13 residues. This CDR3 is CASSDWRSKTQYF. The CDR3 DNA reads TGTGCCAGCAGTGACTGGCGTTCAAAGACCCAGTACTTC.

This chain links TRBV27 with TRBJ1-6; D might be TRBD1 (5 bases). This CDR3 contains 17 residues. Per the germline V gene, CDR1 is MNHEY and CDR2 is SMNVEV (reference sequence). V was pared by 6 bases and J by 2 bases, with 17 bases between. DNA of the CDR3: TGTGCCAGCAGCAAGGTTGGGCGGGACCCCTATAATTCACCCCTCCACTTT. It is translated as CASSKVGRDPYNSPLHF.

The chain carries TRBV27 and TRBJ1-2; TRBD1 is a possible D gene (6 bases). The CDR3 sequence is 13 residues long. Looked up from germline, CDR1 is MNHEY and CDR2 is SMNVEV (reference sequence). V lost 2 bases, J lost 8 bases, and 12 bases lay in between. The CDR3 is CASSLQGNGGYTF. As DNA, the CDR3 is TGTGCCAGCAGTTTACAGGGGAATGGCGGCTACACCTTC.